The subject of this entry is one T cell receptor beta chain. These data are taken from a study of control samples from healthy donors and cancer patients. Deletions cut 0 bases from V and 1 base from J, with 13 bases between. Germline CDR1 and CDR2: SGHRS and YFSETQ. The length of the CDR3 is 16 residues. The assay was immunoSEQ multiplex PCR, and TCRdb's table has in-frame clones only and misses some. The profile covers 170,000 or so clones, with over 80% appearing a single time and more than 1.4% taken by the ten largest. The TCR sequence derives from a man aged 18 to 30 in good health. Source material: blood. This chain connects TRBV5-1 to TRBJ1-1, with D perhaps matching TRBD1 (5 bases). The CDR3 nucleotides read TGCGCCAGCAGCTTGGCCACCGGGCAGGGGAACACTGAAGCTTTCTTT. Amino acid sequence: CASSLATGQGNTEAFF.